This T cell receptor beta chain emerged from a study of blood T cells in healthy people across ages. This clonotype was observed a few times. Antigen specificity is unknown. General study findings and limits: The long-lived group displayed more naive CD4+ cells, plus higher diversity, than the aged donors did.

Each sample used at least 7 million PBMCs. Trimming removed 4 bases at V and 3 bases at J, with 14 bases between. Germline V lookup: CDR1 SGHAT, CDR2 FQNNGV. The CDR3 has 15 residues. Primed by a sample-barcoded 5' primer and a J-beta primer mix, a second PCR proceeded for roughly 6 to 12 cycles. TCRdb passed the 5' RACE reads through MiXCR, listing each CDR3 protein once. The table includes 550,000 to 700,000 distinct CDR3 sequences, roughly 29% detected once. This clonotype originated in a woman between 65 and 79 years old in good health. The sequenced sample consisted of blood. The genes are TRBV11-2 and TRBJ2-3, with unresolved D. The CDR3 sequence is CASSSLDGKTDTQYF. Written as DNA, the CDR3 is TGTGCCAGCAGCTCCCTCGATGGGAAGACAGATACGCAGTATTTT.